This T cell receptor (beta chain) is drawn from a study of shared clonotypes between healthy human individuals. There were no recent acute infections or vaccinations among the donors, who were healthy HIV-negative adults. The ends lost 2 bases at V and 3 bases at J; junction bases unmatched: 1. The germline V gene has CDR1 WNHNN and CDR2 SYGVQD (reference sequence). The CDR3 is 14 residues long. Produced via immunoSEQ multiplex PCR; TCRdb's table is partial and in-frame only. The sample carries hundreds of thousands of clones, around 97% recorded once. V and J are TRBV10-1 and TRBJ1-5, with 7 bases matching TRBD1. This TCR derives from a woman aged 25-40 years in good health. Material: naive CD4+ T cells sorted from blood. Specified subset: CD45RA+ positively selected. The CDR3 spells CASSEGTVNQPQHF. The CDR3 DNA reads TGCGCCAGCAGTGAGGGGACAGTCAATCAGCCCCAGCATTTT.